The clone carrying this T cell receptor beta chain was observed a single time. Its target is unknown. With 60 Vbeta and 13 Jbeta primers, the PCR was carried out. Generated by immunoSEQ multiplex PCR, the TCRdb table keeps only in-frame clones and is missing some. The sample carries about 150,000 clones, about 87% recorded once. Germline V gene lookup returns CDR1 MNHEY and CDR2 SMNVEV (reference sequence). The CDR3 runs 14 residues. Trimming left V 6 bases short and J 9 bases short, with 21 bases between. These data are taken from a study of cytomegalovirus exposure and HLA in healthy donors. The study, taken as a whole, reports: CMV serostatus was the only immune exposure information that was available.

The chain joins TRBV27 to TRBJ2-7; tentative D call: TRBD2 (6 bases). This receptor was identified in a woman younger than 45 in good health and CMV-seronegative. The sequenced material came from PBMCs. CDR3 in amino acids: CASRRGQGLSRQYF. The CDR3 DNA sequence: TGTGCCAGCAGGCGAGGCCAGGGACTTTCGAGGCAGTACTTC.